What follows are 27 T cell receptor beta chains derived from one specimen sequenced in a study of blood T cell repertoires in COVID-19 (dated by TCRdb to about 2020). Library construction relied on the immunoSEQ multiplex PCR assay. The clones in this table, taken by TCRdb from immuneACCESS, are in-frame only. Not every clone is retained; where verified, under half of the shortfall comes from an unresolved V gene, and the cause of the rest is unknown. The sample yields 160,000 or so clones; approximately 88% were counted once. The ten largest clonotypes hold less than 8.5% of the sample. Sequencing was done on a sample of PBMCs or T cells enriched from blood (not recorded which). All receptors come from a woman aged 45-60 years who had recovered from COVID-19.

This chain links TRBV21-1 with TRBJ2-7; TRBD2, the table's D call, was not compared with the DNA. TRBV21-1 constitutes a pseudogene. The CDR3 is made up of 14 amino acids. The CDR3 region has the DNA TGTGCCAGGGAAGCGGGGGGTGGGTCCTACGAGCAGTACTTC. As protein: CAREAGGGSYEQYF.

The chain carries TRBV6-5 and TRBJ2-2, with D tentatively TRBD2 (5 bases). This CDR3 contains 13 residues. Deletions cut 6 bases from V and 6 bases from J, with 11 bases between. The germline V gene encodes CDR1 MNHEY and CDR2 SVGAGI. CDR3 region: CASSPLGAGELFF. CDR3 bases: TGTGCCAGCAGCCCGTTGGGAGCCGGGGAGCTGTTTTTT.

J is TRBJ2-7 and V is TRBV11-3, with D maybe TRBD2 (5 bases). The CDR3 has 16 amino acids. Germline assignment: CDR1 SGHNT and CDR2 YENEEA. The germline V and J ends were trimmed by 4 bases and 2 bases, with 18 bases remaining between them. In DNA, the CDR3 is TGTGCCAGCAGCTCCGGACTCAAGGGCGTCACCTACGAGCAGTACTTC. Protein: CASSSGLKGVTYEQYF.

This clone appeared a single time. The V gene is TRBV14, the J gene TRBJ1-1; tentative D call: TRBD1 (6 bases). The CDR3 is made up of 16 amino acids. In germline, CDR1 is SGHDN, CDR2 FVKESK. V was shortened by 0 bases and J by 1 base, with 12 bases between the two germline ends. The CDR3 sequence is CASSQDNRVENTEAFF. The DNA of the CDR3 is TGTGCCAGCAGCCAAGATAACAGGGTTGAGAACACTGAAGCTTTCTTT.

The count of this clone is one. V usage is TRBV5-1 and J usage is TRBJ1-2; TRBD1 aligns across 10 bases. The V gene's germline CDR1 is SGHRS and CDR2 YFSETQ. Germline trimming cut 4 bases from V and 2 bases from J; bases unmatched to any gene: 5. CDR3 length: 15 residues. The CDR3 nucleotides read TGCGCCAGCAGCGGACGACAGGGGGCCAACTATGGCTACACCTTC. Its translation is CASSGRQGANYGYTF.

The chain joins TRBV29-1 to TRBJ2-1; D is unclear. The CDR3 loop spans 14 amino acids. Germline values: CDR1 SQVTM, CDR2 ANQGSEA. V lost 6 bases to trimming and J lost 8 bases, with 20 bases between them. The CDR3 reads CSVEPIEAFDEQFF. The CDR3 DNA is TGCAGCGTCGAACCCATTGAAGCGTTCGATGAGCAGTTCTTC.

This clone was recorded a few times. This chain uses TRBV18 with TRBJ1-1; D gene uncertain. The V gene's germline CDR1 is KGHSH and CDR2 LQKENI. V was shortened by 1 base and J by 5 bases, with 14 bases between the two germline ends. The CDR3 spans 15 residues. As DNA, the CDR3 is TGTGCCAGCTCACCACGACGACCGAGGGATACTGAAGCTTTCTTT. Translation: CASSPRRPRDTEAFF.

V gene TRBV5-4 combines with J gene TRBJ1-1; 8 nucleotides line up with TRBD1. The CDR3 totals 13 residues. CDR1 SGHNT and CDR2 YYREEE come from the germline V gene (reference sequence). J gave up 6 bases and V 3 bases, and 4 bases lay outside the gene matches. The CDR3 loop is CASSYRTGSEAFF. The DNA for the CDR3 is TGTGCCAGCAGCTACCGGACAGGGTCTGAAGCTTTCTTT.

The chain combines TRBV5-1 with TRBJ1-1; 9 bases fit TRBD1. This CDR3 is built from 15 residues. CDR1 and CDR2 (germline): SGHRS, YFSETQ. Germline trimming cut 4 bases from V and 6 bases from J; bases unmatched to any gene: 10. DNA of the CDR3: TGCGCCAGCAGCCTCGCCGACAGGGGGTTCGCTGAAGCTTTCTTT. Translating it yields CASSLADRGFAEAFF. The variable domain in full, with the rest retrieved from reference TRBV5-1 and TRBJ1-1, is KAGVTQTPRYLIKTRGQQVTLSCSPISGHRSVSWYQQTPGQGLQFLFEYFSETQRNKGNFPGRFSGRQFSNSRSEMNVSTLELGDSALYLCASSLADRGFAEAFFGQGTRLTVV.

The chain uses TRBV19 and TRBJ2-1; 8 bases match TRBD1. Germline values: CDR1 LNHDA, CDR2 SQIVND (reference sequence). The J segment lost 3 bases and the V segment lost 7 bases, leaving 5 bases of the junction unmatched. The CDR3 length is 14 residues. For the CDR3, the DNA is TGTGCCAGTAACCGGGACAGGCGCTACAATGAGCAGTTCTTC. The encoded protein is CASNRDRRYNEQFF.

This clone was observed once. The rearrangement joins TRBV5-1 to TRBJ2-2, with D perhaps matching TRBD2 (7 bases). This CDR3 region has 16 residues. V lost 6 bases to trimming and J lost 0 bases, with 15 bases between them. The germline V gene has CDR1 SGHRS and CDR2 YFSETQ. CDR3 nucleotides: TGCGCCAGCAAGATGGGGGGGGGCCCGAACACCGGGGAGCTGTTTTTT. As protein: CASKMGGGPNTGELFF. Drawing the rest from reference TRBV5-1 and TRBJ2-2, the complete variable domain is KAGVTQTPRYLIKTRGQQVTLSCSPISGHRSVSWYQQTPGQGLQFLFEYFSETQRNKGNFPGRFSGRQFSNSRSEMNVSTLELGDSALYLCASKMGGGPNTGELFFGEGSRLTVL.

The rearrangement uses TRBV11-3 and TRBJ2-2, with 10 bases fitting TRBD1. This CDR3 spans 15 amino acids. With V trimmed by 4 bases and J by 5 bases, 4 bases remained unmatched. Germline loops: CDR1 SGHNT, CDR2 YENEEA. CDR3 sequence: CASSSPGQGTGELFF. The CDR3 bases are TGTGCCAGCAGCTCGCCGGGACAGGGGACCGGGGAGCTGTTTTTT.

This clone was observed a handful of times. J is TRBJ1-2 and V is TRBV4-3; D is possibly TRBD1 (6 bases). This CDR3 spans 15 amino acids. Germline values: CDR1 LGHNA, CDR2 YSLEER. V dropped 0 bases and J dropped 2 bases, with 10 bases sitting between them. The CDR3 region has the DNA TGCGCCAGCAGCCAAGAACACAGGGTAAACTATGGCTACACCTTC. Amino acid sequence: CASSQEHRVNYGYTF.

The CDR3 spells CASTRGEAYEQYF. The CDR3 region has the DNA TGTGCCAGTACTAGAGGGGAGGCCTACGAGCAGTACTTC. The chain is built from TRBV19 and TRBJ2-7, with D tentatively TRBD2 (6 bases). V shed 7 bases and J shed 2 bases, with 12 bases lying between them. In germline, CDR1 is LNHDA, CDR2 SQIVND (reference sequence). CDR3 size: 13 residues.

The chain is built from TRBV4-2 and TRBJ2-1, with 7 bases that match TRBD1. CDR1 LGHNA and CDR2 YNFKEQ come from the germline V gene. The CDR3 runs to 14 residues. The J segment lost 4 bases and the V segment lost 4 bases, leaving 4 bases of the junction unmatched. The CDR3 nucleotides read TGTGCCAGCAGCCTACCGGGACAGTACAATGAGCAGTTCTTC. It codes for CASSLPGQYNEQFF.

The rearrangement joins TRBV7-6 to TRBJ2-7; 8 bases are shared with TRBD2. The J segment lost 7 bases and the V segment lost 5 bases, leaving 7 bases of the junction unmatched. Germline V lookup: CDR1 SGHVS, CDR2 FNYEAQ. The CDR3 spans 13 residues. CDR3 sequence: CASSLTGGNEQYF. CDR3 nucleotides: TGTGCCAGCAGCCTTACGGGGGGGAATGAGCAGTACTTC.

Here the CDR3 reads CASSGQHNQPQHF. The CDR3 DNA follows: TGTGCCAGCTCGGGACAGCACAATCAGCCCCAGCATTTT. The chain uses TRBV12-3 or TRBV12-4 and TRBJ1-5, with 7 bases that match TRBD1. V was clipped by 8 bases and J by 3 bases; unmatched bases: 4. The CDR3 is made up of 13 amino acids.

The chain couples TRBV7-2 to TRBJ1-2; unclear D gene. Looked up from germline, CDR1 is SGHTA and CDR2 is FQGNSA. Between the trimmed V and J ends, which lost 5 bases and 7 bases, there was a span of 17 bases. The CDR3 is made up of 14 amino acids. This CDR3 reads CASSIQTSVGGYTF. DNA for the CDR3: TGTGCCAGCAGCATCCAAACTTCCGTTGGTGGCTACACCTTC.

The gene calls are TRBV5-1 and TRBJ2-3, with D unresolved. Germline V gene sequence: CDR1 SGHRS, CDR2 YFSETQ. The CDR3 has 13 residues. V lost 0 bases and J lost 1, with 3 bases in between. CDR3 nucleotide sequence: TGCGCCAGCAGCTTGGTCGGCACAGATACGCAGTATTTT. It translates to CASSLVGTDTQYF. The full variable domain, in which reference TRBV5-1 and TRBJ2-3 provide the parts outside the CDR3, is KAGVTQTPRYLIKTRGQQVTLSCSPISGHRSVSWYQQTPGQGLQFLFEYFSETQRNKGNFPGRFSGRQFSNSRSEMNVSTLELGDSALYLCASSLVGTDTQYFGPGTRLTVL.

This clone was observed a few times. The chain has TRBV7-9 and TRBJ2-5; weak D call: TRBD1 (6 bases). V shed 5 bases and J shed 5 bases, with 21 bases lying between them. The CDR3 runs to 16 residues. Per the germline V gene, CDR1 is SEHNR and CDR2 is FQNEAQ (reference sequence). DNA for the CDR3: TGTGCCAGCAGCAAAACGCCAGGGGTTTGGTCGGAGACCCAGTACTTC. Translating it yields CASSKTPGVWSETQYF.

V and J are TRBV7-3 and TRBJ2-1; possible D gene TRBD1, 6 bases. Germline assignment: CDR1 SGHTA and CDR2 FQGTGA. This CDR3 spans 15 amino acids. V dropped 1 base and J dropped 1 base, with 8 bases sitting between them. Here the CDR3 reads CASSLNRVSYNEQFF. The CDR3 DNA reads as TGTGCCAGCAGCTTAAACAGGGTTTCCTACAATGAGCAGTTCTTC.

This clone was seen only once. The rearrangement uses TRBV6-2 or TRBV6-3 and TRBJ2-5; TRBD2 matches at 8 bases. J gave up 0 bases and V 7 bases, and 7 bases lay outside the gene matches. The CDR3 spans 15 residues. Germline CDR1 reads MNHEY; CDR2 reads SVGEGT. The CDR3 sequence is CASNPSGGYQETQYF. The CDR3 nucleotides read TGTGCCAGCAACCCCAGCGGGGGTTACCAAGAGACCCAGTACTTC.

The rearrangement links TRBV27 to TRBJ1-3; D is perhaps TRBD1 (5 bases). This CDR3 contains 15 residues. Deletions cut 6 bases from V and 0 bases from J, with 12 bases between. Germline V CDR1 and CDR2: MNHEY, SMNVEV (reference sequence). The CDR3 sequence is CASSSGQASGNTIYF. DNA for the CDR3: TGTGCCAGCAGCTCTGGACAAGCCTCTGGAAACACCATATATTTT.

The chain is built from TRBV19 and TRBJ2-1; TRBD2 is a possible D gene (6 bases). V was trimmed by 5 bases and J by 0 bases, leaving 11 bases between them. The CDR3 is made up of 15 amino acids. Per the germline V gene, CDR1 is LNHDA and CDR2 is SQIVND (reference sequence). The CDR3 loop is CASSGTSSSYNEQFF. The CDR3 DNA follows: TGTGCCAGTAGTGGCACTAGCTCCTCCTACAATGAGCAGTTCTTC.

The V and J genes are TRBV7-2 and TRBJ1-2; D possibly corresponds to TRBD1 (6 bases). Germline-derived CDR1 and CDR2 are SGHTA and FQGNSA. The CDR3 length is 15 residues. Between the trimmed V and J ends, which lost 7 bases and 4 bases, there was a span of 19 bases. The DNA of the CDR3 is TGTGCCAGCACCCGGGGGGGGCCAAGAGGCTATGGCTACACCTTC. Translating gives CASTRGGPRGYGYTF.

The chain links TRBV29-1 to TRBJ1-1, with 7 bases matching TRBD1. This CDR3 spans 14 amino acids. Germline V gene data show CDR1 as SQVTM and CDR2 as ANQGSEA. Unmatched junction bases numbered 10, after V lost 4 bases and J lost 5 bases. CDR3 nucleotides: TGCAGCGTTGCCGGGAGGGGGCGCGGGACTGAAGCTTTCTTT. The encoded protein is CSVAGRGRGTEAFF.

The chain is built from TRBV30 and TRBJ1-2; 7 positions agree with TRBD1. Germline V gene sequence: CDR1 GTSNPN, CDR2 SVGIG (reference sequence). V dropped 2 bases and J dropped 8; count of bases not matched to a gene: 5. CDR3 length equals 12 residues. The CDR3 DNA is TGTGCCTGGAGTTTCCCACAGGGGGGCTACACCTTC. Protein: CAWSFPQGGYTF.